This T cell receptor beta chain comes out of a study of graft-versus-host responses after intestinal transplantation. Of note for this clone: The antigen is undetermined.

Method: immunoSEQ multiplex PCR; TCRdb's copy keeps in-frame clones and lacks some. The table lists under 100,000 clones, around 93% of them singletons, with over 0.15% in the top ten. The V segment lost 0 bases and the J segment 5 bases; nucleotides outside the gene matches: 14. CDR3 size: 18 residues. From germline, CDR1 is LNHNV and CDR2 YYDKDF (reference sequence). The clonotype comes from a human donor who was the organ donor for an intestinal transplant. This chain links TRBV15 with TRBJ2-3; 7 bases are a match to TRBD1. Specimen: unstimulated CD4+ T cells sorted from spleen or lymph node cells, collected before transplant. Written as DNA, the CDR3 is TGTGCCACCAGCAGAGATTTGGGCAGGGGGAGCCCGGGAGATACGCAGTATTTT. Translation: CATSRDLGRGSPGDTQYF.